The 2 T cell receptor beta chains listed next were all sequenced from one sample in a study of blood T cell repertoires in COVID-19. The method was immunoSEQ multiplex PCR; TCRdb's version includes in-frame clones alone and lacks a portion of them. The sample holds 130,000 to 150,000 clones, 65% to 90% seen once. Input material: peripheral blood. The receptors stem from a woman in her 50s in a cohort sampled during active or convalescent COVID-19.

This clone was counted only a few times. The CDR3, as DNA: TGCAGTGCTAGTAGGAGGGGGCTTAAATTTTACGGAGCTGAAGCTTTCTTT. It specifies CSASRRGLKFYGAEAFF. The chain has TRBV20-1 and TRBJ1-1; TRBD1 agrees at 7 bases. CDR1 and CDR2 (germline): DFQATT, SNEGSKA (reference sequence). The junction had 19 bases not matched to a gene; V was cut back by 3 bases and J by 6 bases. The length of the CDR3 is 17 residues.

This chain joins TRBV30 and TRBJ2-7; a possible D gene is TRBD1 (6 bases). This CDR3 is 13 amino acids long. Germline V CDR1 and CDR2: GTSNPN, SVGIG (reference sequence). V was pared by 2 bases and J by 6 bases, with 14 bases between. This chain's CDR3 is CAWSRGGWSEQYF. The CDR3 DNA follows: TGTGCCTGGAGTCGAGGGGGATGGAGCGAGCAGTACTTC.